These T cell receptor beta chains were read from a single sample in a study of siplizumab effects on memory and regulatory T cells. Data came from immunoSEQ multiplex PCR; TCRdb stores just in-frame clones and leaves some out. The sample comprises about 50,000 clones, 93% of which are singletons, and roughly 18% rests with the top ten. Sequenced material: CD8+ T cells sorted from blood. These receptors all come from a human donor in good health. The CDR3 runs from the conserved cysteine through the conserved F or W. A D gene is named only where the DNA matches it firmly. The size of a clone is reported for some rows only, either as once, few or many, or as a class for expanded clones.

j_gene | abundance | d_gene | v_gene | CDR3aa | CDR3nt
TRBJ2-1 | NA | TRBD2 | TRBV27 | CASSLYWTSGYNEQFF | TGTGCCAGCAGTTTATATTGGACTAGCGGCTACAATGAGCAGTTCTTC
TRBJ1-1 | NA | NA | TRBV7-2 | CASSLGLLSTEAFF | TGTGCCAGCAGCTTAGGTCTGCTTTCCACTGAAGCTTTCTTT
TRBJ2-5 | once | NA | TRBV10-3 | CAISPGPLQETQYF | TGTGCCATCAGTCCGGGACCGCTCCAAGAGACCCAGTACTTC
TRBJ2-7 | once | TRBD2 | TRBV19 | CASSPGLGAFEQYF | TGTGCCAGTAGTCCGGGACTAGGAGCTTTCGAGCAGTACTTC
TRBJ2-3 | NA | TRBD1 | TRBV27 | CASSPWTGETDTQYF | TGTGCCAGCAGTCCATGGACAGGGGAGACAGATACGCAGTATTTT
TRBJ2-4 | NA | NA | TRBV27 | CASSLSWGAVRVIQYF | TGTGCCAGCAGTTTATCTTGGGGGGCAGTAAGGGTCATTCAGTACTTC
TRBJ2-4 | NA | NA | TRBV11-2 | CASSLRGRPDRDIQYF | TGTGCCAGCAGCTTAAGGGGGAGGCCGGATCGGGACATTCAGTACTTC
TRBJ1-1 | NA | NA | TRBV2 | CASSKGTEAFF | TGTGCCAGCAGTAAGGGTACCGAAGCTTTCTTT
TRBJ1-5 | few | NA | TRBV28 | CASSLRTSREPQHF | TGTGCCAGCAGTCTCCGTACATCTCGAGAGCCCCAGCATTTT
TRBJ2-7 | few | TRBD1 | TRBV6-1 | CASSAGTGASEQYF | TGTGCCAGCAGTGCTGGGACAGGGGCAAGCGAGCAGTACTTC
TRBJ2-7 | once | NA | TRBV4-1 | CASSQVGDGYEQYF | TGCGCCAGCAGCCAAGTCGGGGACGGATACGAGCAGTACTTC
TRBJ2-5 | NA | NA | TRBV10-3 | CAISGETGTQYF | TGTGCCATCAGTGGGGAAACTGGGACCCAGTACTTC
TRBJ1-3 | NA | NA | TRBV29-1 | CSVEGRSNTIYF | TGCAGCGTTGAAGGGAGGTCGAACACCATATATTTT
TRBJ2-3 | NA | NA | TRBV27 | CASSSLRDTQYF | TGTGCCAGCAGTTCCCTTAGAGATACGCAGTATTTT
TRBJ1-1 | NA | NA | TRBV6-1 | CASFVFGISEAFF | TGTGCCAGTTTTGTCTTCGGGATCTCTGAAGCTTTCTTT
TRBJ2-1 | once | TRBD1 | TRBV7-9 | CASSPTGTGDEQFF | TGTGCCAGCAGCCCCACCGGGACAGGGGATGAGCAGTTCTTC
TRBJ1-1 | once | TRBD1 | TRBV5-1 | CASSLVGTGLLNTEAFF | TGCGCCAGCAGCTTGGTCGGGACAGGGCTATTGAACACTGAAGCTTTCTTT
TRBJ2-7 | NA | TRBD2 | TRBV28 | CASRRGLAGSYEQYF | TGTGCCAGCAGACGAGGACTAGCGGGGTCCTACGAGCAGTACTTC
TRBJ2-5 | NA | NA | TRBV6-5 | CASSYSTRGAQETQYF | TGTGCCAGCAGTTACTCGACCAGGGGGGCCCAAGAGACCCAGTACTTC
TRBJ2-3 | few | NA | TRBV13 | CASSLGRMTRDTQYF | TGTGCCAGCAGCTTAGGCCGTATGACCCGAGATACGCAGTATTTT
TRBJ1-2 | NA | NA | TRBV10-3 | CAISEGGYGYTF | TGTGCCATCAGTGAGGGAGGATATGGCTACACCTTC
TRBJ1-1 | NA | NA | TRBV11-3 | CASSLEVSTEAFF | TGTGCCAGCAGCTTAGAGGTATCCACTGAAGCTTTCTTT
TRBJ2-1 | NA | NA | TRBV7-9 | CASSLEAGGGNNEQFF | TGTGCCAGCAGCTTAGAAGCGGGTGGCGGGAACAATGAGCAGTTCTTC
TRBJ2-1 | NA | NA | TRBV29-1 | CSVEVWGNNEQFF | TGCAGCGTTGAAGTTTGGGGGAACAATGAGCAGTTCTTC
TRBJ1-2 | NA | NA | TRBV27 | CASSSGTDWAGGGYTF | TGTGCCAGCAGTTCTGGGACCGATTGGGCTGGGGGCGGCTACACCTTC
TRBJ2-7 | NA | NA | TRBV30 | CAWSRVEEQYF | TGTGCCTGGAGTAGAGTCGAGGAGCAGTACTTC
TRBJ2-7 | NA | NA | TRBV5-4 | CASSLGQGMSSYEQYF | TGTGCCAGCAGCTTAGGTCAGGGCATGTCCTCCTACGAGCAGTACTTC
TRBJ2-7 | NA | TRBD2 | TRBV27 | CASTGTKSYEQYF | TGTGCCAGCACGGGGACTAAAAGTTACGAGCAGTACTTC
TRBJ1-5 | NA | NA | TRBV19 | CASTEGNQPQHF | TGTGCCAGTACCGAGGGAAATCAGCCCCAGCATTTT
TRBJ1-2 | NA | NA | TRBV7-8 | CASSLIPTVYGYTF | TGTGCCAGCAGCTTAATCCCAACAGTCTATGGCTACACCTTC
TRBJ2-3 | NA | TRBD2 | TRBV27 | CASSLGGYSGTDTQYF | TGTGCCAGCAGTTTGGGGGGGTACAGCGGCACAGATACGCAGTATTTT
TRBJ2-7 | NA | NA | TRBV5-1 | CASSPTESYEQYF | TGCGCCAGCAGCCCCACAGAATCCTACGAGCAGTACTTC
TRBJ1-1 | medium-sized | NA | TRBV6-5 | CATKKGVSAFF | TGTGCCACCAAAAAAGGGGTGTCGGCTTTCTTT
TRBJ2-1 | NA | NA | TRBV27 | CASRRSSNEQFF | TGTGCCAGCAGGAGATCTAGCAATGAGCAGTTCTTC
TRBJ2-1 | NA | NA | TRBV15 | CATRKLGDHGVYNEQFF | TGTGCCACCAGAAAATTAGGCGATCATGGGGTTTACAATGAGCAGTTCTTC
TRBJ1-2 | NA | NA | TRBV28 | CASSLSGDYGYTF | TGTGCCAGCAGTTTGTCGGGAGACTATGGCTACACCTTC
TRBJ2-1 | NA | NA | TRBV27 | CASSLLGHNEQFF | TGTGCCAGCAGTTTACTGGGACACAATGAGCAGTTCTTC
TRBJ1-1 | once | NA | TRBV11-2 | CASSLDWTQGEAFF | TGTGCCAGCAGCTTAGATTGGACCCAGGGTGAAGCTTTCTTT
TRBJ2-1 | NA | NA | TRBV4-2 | CASSQEYPYNEQFF | TGTGCCAGCAGCCAAGAATACCCGTACAATGAGCAGTTCTTC
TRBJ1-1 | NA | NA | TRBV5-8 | CASPLGQGGMNTEAFF | TGTGCCAGCCCCCTCGGGCAGGGCGGGATGAACACTGAAGCTTTCTTT
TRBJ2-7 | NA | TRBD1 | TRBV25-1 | CASSESGTGTYEQYF | TGTGCCAGCAGTGAGTCCGGGACAGGGACGTACGAGCAGTACTTC
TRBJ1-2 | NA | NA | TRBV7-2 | CASSLPPAGNYGYTF | TGTGCCAGCAGCTTACCCCCGGCAGGCAACTATGGCTACACCTTC
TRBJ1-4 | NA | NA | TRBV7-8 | CASSLGLNAGDGEKLFF | TGTGCCAGCAGCTTAGGGCTAAACGCCGGGGATGGTGAAAAACTGTTTTTT
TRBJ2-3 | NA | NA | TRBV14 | CASSQDVGGWDTQYF | TGTGCCAGCAGCCAAGATGTCGGGGGATGGGATACGCAGTATTTT
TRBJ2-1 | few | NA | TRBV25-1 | CASSEFGNEQFF | TGTGCCAGCAGTGAATTCGGAAATGAGCAGTTCTTC
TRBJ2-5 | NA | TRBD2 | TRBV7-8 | CASSTGLAGETQYF | TGTGCCAGCAGCACTGGACTAGCCGGGGAGACCCAGTACTTC